These T cell receptor beta chains were read from a single sample in a study of T cell responses to AZD1222 COVID-19 vaccine. Assay used: immunoSEQ multiplex PCR; TCRdb lists only in-frame clones, some missing. The table has more than 150,000 clones, around 87% seen once; the top ten hold around 2.9%. The sample was peripheral blood, taken on day 0 of MenACWY control vaccination. These receptors came from an adult in good health. Both conserved end residues are trimmed from each CDR3. Each record gives: J gene, V gene, CDR3 protein.

TRBJ1-1 TRBV29-1 SVAGPGEAF
TRBJ2-7 TRBV19 ASSIDLDRGYEQY
TRBJ1-4 TRBV19 ASSIDRSGEKLF
TRBJ2-7 TRBV4-2 ASSPLAEGVYEQY
TRBJ1-1 TRBV19 ASSTIGTREAF
TRBJ1-2 TRBV7-2 ASRLGTDYGYT
TRBJ2-1 TRBV9 ASSVVGTTLGEQF
TRBJ1-1 TRBV21-1 ASSKLMADMNTEAF
TRBJ2-4 TRBV19 ASRGTGSAKNIQY
TRBJ1-5 TRBV30 ALGQTSGQPQH
TRBJ2-1 TRBV19 ASSPGTSGRGAYNEQF
TRBJ1-2 TRBV3-1/TRBV3-2 ASSHRAQGSGYT
TRBJ2-1 TRBV27 ASSLRGTSGYNEQF
TRBJ1-5 TRBV7-2 ASSNHWNQPQH
TRBJ1-6 TRBV3-1/TRBV3-2 ASGTGQINSPLH
TRBJ2-7 TRBV4-3 ASSQDRYEQY
TRBJ2-2 TRBV24-1 ATMAGGLGPNTGELF
TRBJ2-3 TRBV10-3 AITRTGGAGSDTQY
TRBJ1-4 TRBV6-2/TRBV6-3 ASSSGTATEKLF
TRBJ2-7 TRBV7-2 ASSYTLGYYEQY
TRBJ1-4 TRBV27 ASSLWEGNEKLF
TRBJ1-6 TRBV28 ASSPTGDISPLH
TRBJ1-1 TRBV30 AWIRGSTEAF
TRBJ2-2 TRBV2 ASSGGTLNTGELF
TRBJ2-5 TRBV2 ASSVRTQETQY
TRBJ1-2 TRBV29-1 SVEEIGTGFGYT
TRBJ2-1 TRBV19 ASSFVSGGYEQF
TRBJ2-1 TRBV6-4 ASSDTQGPLRNKQF
TRBJ2-2 TRBV14 ASSLAGGYTGELF
TRBJ2-7 TRBV10-3 AIGAAEQY
TRBJ2-7 TRBV6-5 ASSYSMAGYEQY
TRBJ2-1 TRBV3-1/TRBV3-2 ASSHRTSYEQF
TRBJ2-1 TRBV18 ASSPAVYNEQF
TRBJ2-1 TRBV19 ASSLDWGNEQF
TRBJ2-1 TRBV27 ASSLDRRAKF
TRBJ2-1 TRBV11-3 ASRPGASGNNEQF
TRBJ1-6 TRBV5-1 ASSFSGTGYSPLH
TRBJ1-5 TRBV4-1 ASSQEGQPQH
TRBJ1-2 TRBV29-1 SVEKTALPYGYT
TRBJ1-2 TRBV28 ASSPDGRGHYYGYT